This entry lists 20 T cell receptor beta chains sequenced from one sample in a study of blood T cell repertoires in COVID-19. Profiling relied on immunoSEQ multiplex PCR, and the TCRdb table lists in-frame clones only, not all of them. The top ten hold around 29% of the sample, which has 100,000 or so clones, around four fifths seen once. Sequenced input: peripheral blood. The receptors were gathered from a man between 70 and 80 years old with active or convalescent COVID-19.

This chain uses TRBV9 with TRBJ2-5; 11 nucleotides agree with TRBD2. The V segment lost 3 bases and the J segment 2 bases; nucleotides outside the gene matches: 6. The CDR3 consists of 16 residues. Germline V gene lookup returns CDR1 SGDLS and CDR2 YYNGEE. CDR3: CASSAGTSGLQETQYF. In DNA, the CDR3 is TGTGCCAGCAGCGCCGGGACTAGCGGTCTTCAAGAGACCCAGTACTTC.

This clone turned up a few times. The chain is built from TRBV29-1 and TRBJ2-1, with TRBD2 matching over 8 bases. The CDR3 covers 14 residues. V gave up 7 bases and J gave up 10 bases; unmatched junction bases: 15. CDR1 and CDR2 (germline): SQVTM, ANQGSEA. The CDR3 loop reads CSAYPTGGQGEQFF. The CDR3 DNA follows: TGCAGCGCTTACCCAACGGGGGGGCAAGGGGAGCAGTTCTTC.

V gene TRBV7-9 combines with J gene TRBJ1-5, with 8 nucleotides matching TRBD1. Germline V lookup: CDR1 SEHNR, CDR2 FQNEAQ (reference sequence). With 5 bases clipped from V and 4 bases from J, the junction kept 4 bases outside the gene matches. This CDR3 has 14 amino acids. The CDR3, as DNA: TGTGCCAGCAGCCCACAGGGGGGAAATCAGCCCCAGCATTTT. The encoded protein is CASSPQGGNQPQHF.

The chain carries TRBV29-1 and TRBJ1-2; D remains ambiguous. The CDR3 spans 11 residues. Germline values: CDR1 SQVTM, CDR2 ANQGSEA. V was shortened by 4 bases and J by 6 bases, with 9 bases between the two germline ends. This CDR3 reads CSVGGANGYTF. In DNA, the CDR3 is TGCAGCGTTGGTGGTGCTAATGGCTACACCTTC. Drawing the rest from reference TRBV29-1 and TRBJ1-2, the complete variable domain is SAVISQKPSRDICQRGTSLTIQCQVDSQVTMMFWYRQQPGQSLTLIATANQGSEATYESGFVIDKFPISRPNLTFSTLTVSNMSPEDSSIYLCSVGGANGYTFGSGTRLTVV.

This clone was observed a single time. This rearrangement joins TRBV19 to TRBJ2-3; 11 bases agree with TRBD1. Losses at the gene ends were 5 bases for V and 5 bases for J; bases not matched to a gene: 6. The germline V gene has CDR1 LNHDA and CDR2 SQIVND (reference sequence). The CDR3 covers 15 residues. CDR3 DNA sequence: TGTGCCAGTAGTTACGGACAGGGGGCTATAGATACGCAGTATTTT. As protein: CASSYGQGAIDTQYF. The full variable domain, rest sourced from reference TRBV19 and TRBJ2-3, is DGGITQSPKYLFRKEGQNVTLSCEQNLNHDAMYWYRQDPGQGLRLIYYSQIVNDFQKGDIAEGYSVSREKKESFPLTVTSAQKNPTAFYLCASSYGQGAIDTQYFGPGTRLTVL.

The chain recombines TRBV12-3 or TRBV12-4 with TRBJ2-3, with 8 bases identical to TRBD1. Trimming took 7 bases from V and 1 from J; bases not matched to a gene: 1. This CDR3 is 13 amino acids long. The CDR3 loop reads CASTTGGTDTQYF. For the CDR3, the DNA is TGTGCCAGCACGACAGGGGGCACAGATACGCAGTATTTT.

J is TRBJ1-3 and V is TRBV4-3; D is ambiguous. The CDR3 extends over 17 amino acids. V lost 1 base, J lost 0 bases, and 13 bases lay in between. The germline CDR1 and CDR2 sequences are LGHNA and YSLEER. The CDR3 coding sequence is TGCGCCAGCAGCCAAGGGCTGCAGTTACCCTCTGGAAACACCATATATTTT. Its translation: CASSQGLQLPSGNTIYF.

The chain combines TRBV5-6 with TRBJ2-5, with 10 bases aligning to TRBD1. There are 15 residues in the CDR3. Trimming cost V 5 bases and J 0 bases; bases outside gene matches: 4. CDR1 and CDR2 from the germline V gene are SGHDT and YYEEEE. This CDR3 reads CASRKGQGYQETQYF. The CDR3 DNA is TGTGCCAGCAGGAAGGGACAGGGGTACCAAGAGACCCAGTACTTC. The whole variable domain, remainder taken from reference TRBV5-6 and TRBJ2-5, is DAGVTQSPTHLIKTRGQQVTLRCSPKSGHDTVSWYQQALGQGPQFIFQYYEEEERQRGNFPDRFSGHQFPNYSSELNVNALLLGDSALYLCASRKGQGYQETQYFGPGTRLLVL.

Here the CDR3 DNA reads TGTGCCAGCAGCTTACCGGGGAATTATCAAGAGACCCAGTACTTC. This gives the protein CASSLPGNYQETQYF. The chain uses TRBV5-6 and TRBJ2-5; perhaps TRBD2 as D (5 bases). Germline assignment: CDR1 SGHDT and CDR2 YYEEEE. CDR3 length: 15 amino acids. V was pared by 2 bases and J by 2 bases, with 13 bases between.

This chain joins TRBV28 and TRBJ2-4; 8 bases match TRBD2. Germline V lookup: CDR1 MDHEN, CDR2 SYDVKM. This CDR3 spans 17 amino acids. With V trimmed by 5 bases and J by 5 bases, 14 bases remained unmatched. The CDR3 bases are TGTGCCAGCAGTCCACTAGCCGGAAGCGGGGGCCAAAACATTCAGTACTTC. This encodes CASSPLAGSGGQNIQYF.

The chain carries TRBV11-2 and TRBJ2-7, with D possibly matching TRBD1 (6 bases). The length of the CDR3 is 13 residues. CDR1 is SGHAT and CDR2 is FQNNGV in the germline V gene. The ends were cut back, 1 base at V and 6 bases at J, with 10 bases in the middle. CDR3 in DNA: TGTGCCAGCAGCTTAGCCCAGGGGATCGAGCAGTACTTC. Protein product: CASSLAQGIEQYF.

CDR3 region: CASREVVWNTEAFF. The CDR3 DNA sequence: TGTGCCAGCAGAGAGGTGGTATGGAACACTGAAGCTTTCTTT. The chain is built from TRBV11-3 and TRBJ1-1; no clear D. There are 14 residues in the CDR3. The germline CDR1 and CDR2 sequences are SGHNT and YENEEA. V lost 6 bases, J lost 1 base, and 12 bases lay in between.

The gene calls are TRBV5-4 and TRBJ2-3; the D gene is possibly TRBD2 (6 bases). This CDR3 contains 15 residues. CDR1 is SGHNT and CDR2 is YYREEE in the germline V gene (reference sequence). V lost 0 bases and J lost 1, with 9 bases in between. The CDR3 bases are TGTGCCAGCAGCTTGGCCGGCGGGGGCACAGATACGCAGTATTTT. Its protein product is CASSLAGGGTDTQYF.

As for this clone: Other nucleotide sequences in the sample specify the same CDR3. The chain carries TRBV5-1 and TRBJ1-1, with 8 bases lining up with TRBD1. The CDR3 loop spans 14 amino acids. Germline V lookup: CDR1 SGHRS, CDR2 YFSETQ. V gave up 0 bases and J gave up 5 bases; unmatched junction bases: 3. The CDR3 region is CASSLVQGGTEAFF. The CDR3 nucleotides are TGCGCCAGCAGCTTGGTACAGGGGGGGACTGAAGCTTTCTTT.

This chain joins TRBV7-3 and TRBJ2-2; D call uncertain. The germline CDR1 and CDR2 sequences are SGHTA and FQGTGA. This CDR3 comprises 16 residues. V lost 3 bases, J lost 2 bases, and 13 bases lay in between. The CDR3 protein is CASSFSQAANTGELFF. The CDR3 DNA sequence: TGTGCCAGCAGCTTCTCCCAGGCAGCCAACACCGGGGAGCTGTTTTTT.

The chain carries TRBV18 and TRBJ2-7, with 10 bases aligning to TRBD1. The CDR3 is 15 residues long. Germline V gene data show CDR1 as KGHSH and CDR2 as LQKENI. Losses at the gene ends were 6 bases for V and 3 bases for J; bases not matched to a gene: 8. The CDR3 nucleotides read TGTGCCAGCTCCCAGGGACAGGGGACTTTCTACGAGCAGTACTTC. This codes for CASSQGQGTFYEQYF.

This chain connects TRBV9 to TRBJ2-1; 9 nucleotides align to TRBD2. The CDR3 has 12 residues. The trim removed 6 bases at V and 10 bases at J, leaving 5 bases unmatched. CDR1 is SGDLS, CDR2 YYNGEE, per germline. CDR3 bases: TGTGCCAGCATGGGGCTAGCGGGGGAGCAGTTCTTC. The encoded protein is CASMGLAGEQFF.

This clone was counted only a few times. V is TRBV9 and J is TRBJ2-3; 13 nucleotides line up with TRBD2. V shed 0 bases, J shed 5 bases, and the junction held 9 bases outside the gene matches. This CDR3 spans 18 amino acids. Germline V gene lookup returns CDR1 SGDLS and CDR2 YYNGEE. The CDR3 loop is CASSVGVGGTSGIDTQYF. CDR3 DNA sequence: TGTGCCAGCAGCGTAGGAGTGGGGGGGACTAGCGGGATAGATACGCAGTATTTT.

This clone came up a few times. This chain connects TRBV19 to TRBJ2-3; possibly TRBD1 for D (7 bases). Germline V lookup: CDR1 LNHDA, CDR2 SQIVND (reference sequence). This CDR3 comprises 13 residues. Trimming took off 5 bases at V and 4 bases at J, with 10 bases between the two ends. This chain's CDR3 is CASSSRGADTQYF. The CDR3 nucleotides read TGTGCCAGTAGTTCCAGGGGGGCAGATACGCAGTATTTT.

The CDR3 bases are TGTGCCAGCAGCTTCCCACCAGGACCGGGAGCCGGGAACACCATATATTTT. This encodes CASSFPPGPGAGNTIYF. The V call is TRBV5-8, the J call TRBJ1-3; D is undetermined. Trimming took 2 bases from V and 7 from J, leaving 22 bases between them. The CDR3 has 17 amino acids. Germline CDR1 SGHTS, CDR2 YDEGEE.